This is a list of T cell receptor beta chains from one sample in a study of blood T cell repertoires in COVID-19. Profiled with immunoSEQ multiplex PCR; TCRdb holds only in-frame clones, not every one. This sample carries fewer than 250,000 clones, approximately 82% of them seen once, and the ten largest clones take approximately 2.5%. The sample taken for sequencing was peripheral blood. These receptors all come from a woman aged 70-85 years with active or convalescent COVID-19. CDR3s include the opening cysteine and the closing phenylalanine or tryptophan. The D gene is left open where the match is weak. Clone sizes are given selectively: once, few, many, or a class where the clone is expanded.

.	TRBD1	TRBV12-3/TRBV12-4	TRBJ1-1	TGTGCCAGCAGTCTAGGGATCGACAGGGTTACTTTCTTT	CASSLGIDRVTFF
.	TRBD2	TRBV7-7	TRBJ2-5	TGTGCTAGCAGCTCCCCAGGAACACTAGCGGGAGAGACCCAGTACTTC	CASSSPGTLAGETQYF
.	TRBD1	TRBV27	TRBJ1-2	TGTGCCAGCTGGGACAGGGGAGGCTATGGCTACACCTTC	CASWDRGGYGYTF
.	TRBD2	TRBV5-4	TRBJ2-3	TGTGCCAGCAGCTCCCGGACTAGCGGGAGCGGGGATACGCAGTATTTT	CASSSRTSGSGDTQYF
.	.	TRBV7-8	TRBJ2-1	TGTGCCAGCAGCACCATATGGGCTGCCTCCTACAATGAGCAGTTCTTC	CASSTIWAASYNEQFF
few	TRBD1	TRBV7-9	TRBJ2-7	TGTGCCAGCAGCGGACAGGGAGACTCCGAGCAGTACTTC	CASSGQGDSEQYF
few	TRBD2	TRBV28	TRBJ2-7	TGTGCCAGCAGTTTTACTAGCGGGGTTTCCTACGAGCAGTACTTC	CASSFTSGVSYEQYF
.	.	TRBV28	TRBJ2-7	TGTGCCAGCAGACCTCCTTACGGCTACGAGCAGTACTTC	CASRPPYGYEQYF
.	.	TRBV28	TRBJ1-4	TGTGCCAGCAATGCCCCCGCAAGGGGTTCGGGTGAAAAACTGTTTTTT	CASNAPARGSGEKLFF
.	TRBD1	TRBV5-1	TRBJ2-7	TGCGCCAGCAGCTCCCGGGACAGCAGGTCCGAGCAGTACTTC	CASSSRDSRSEQYF
.	.	TRBV9	TRBJ1-4	TGTGCCAGCAGAGGCGGGAATGGAGAAAAACTGTTTTTT	CASRGGNGEKLFF
few	.	TRBV11-2	TRBJ1-3	TGTGCCAGCAGCTCGCTCCGGGGACAAGGAAACACCATATATTTT	CASSSLRGQGNTIYF
.	.	TRBV6-6	TRBJ1-5	TGTGCCAGCAGTCACGGGACACCCAGCAATCAGCCCCAGCATTTT	CASSHGTPSNQPQHF
.	TRBD1	TRBV24-1	TRBJ2-7	TGTGCCACCAGTGGAACAGGGGGCACCTACGAGCAGTACTTC	CATSGTGGTYEQYF
.	.	TRBV5-1	TRBJ1-3	TGCGCCAGCAGCCCTGGGCACTCTGGAAACACCATATATTTT	CASSPGHSGNTIYF
.	.	TRBV11-2	TRBJ2-5	TGTGCCAGCAGCTTATTCCTCGGAGAGACCCAGTACTTC	CASSLFLGETQYF
.	.	TRBV5-1	TRBJ1-6	TGCGCCAGCAGCGAACAGAGCTCCTATAATTCACCCCTCCACTTT	CASSEQSSYNSPLHF
.	.	TRBV11-1	TRBJ2-1	TGTGCCAGCAGCTTGGCGGATGAGCAGTTCTTC	CASSLADEQFF
.	.	TRBV7-9	TRBJ2-1	TGTGCCAGCAGTCCACAGATTAGCTCCTACAATGAGCAGTTCTTC	CASSPQISSYNEQFF
.	.	TRBV30	TRBJ1-3	TGTGCCTGGACAGTCTCTGGAAACACCATATATTTT	CAWTVSGNTIYF
.	.	TRBV7-9	TRBJ1-6	TGTGCCAGCAGCTTTCTTTCGGGGAGCTCCTATAATTCACCCCTCCACTTT	CASSFLSGSSYNSPLHF
.	.	TRBV5-4	TRBJ1-1	TGTGCCAGCAGCGCCCAGGCTGAAGCTTTCTTT	CASSAQAEAFF
.	.	TRBV30	TRBJ1-6	TGTGCCTGGAGGACGGGACATTATAATTCACCCCTCCACTTT	CAWRTGHYNSPLHF
once	TRBD1	TRBV10-3	TRBJ2-3	TGTGCCATCAGAAACGACAGGGGCTCCACAGATACGCAGTATTTT	CAIRNDRGSTDTQYF
.	.	TRBV29-1	TRBJ1-5	TGCAGCGTTGAAGTCTCTATCGAGGGGCCCCAGCATTTT	CSVEVSIEGPQHF
few	.	TRBV3-1/TRBV3-2	TRBJ1-5	TGTGCCAGCAGCCAGAGAGAGGGTGGCAATCAGCCCCAGCATTTT	CASSQREGGNQPQHF
.	TRBD1	TRBV7-6	TRBJ1-5	TGTGCCAGCAGCCCCCGGGACAGGGGTATCCATAGCAATCAGCCCCAGCATTTT	CASSPRDRGIHSNQPQHF
.	.	TRBV28	TRBJ1-5	TGTGCCAGCAGTTTTCCAGGGTTTGGCAATCAGCCCCAGCATTTT	CASSFPGFGNQPQHF
.	TRBD1	TRBV2	TRBJ2-1	TGTGCCATCCGGGGACAGGGGGCCTTTAGCTCCTACAATGAGCAGTTCTTC	CAIRGQGAFSSYNEQFF
.	.	TRBV4-1	TRBJ2-7	TGCGCCAGCAGCCAAGTTGTGTCCTCTTTCGAGCAGTACTTC	CASSQVVSSFEQYF
.	.	TRBV10-3	TRBJ2-5	TGTGCCATCAGTAACCATCATCAGGAGACCCAGTACTTC	CAISNHHQETQYF
.	TRBD2	TRBV29-1	TRBJ2-3	TGCAGCGTCTTACTAGCGGGAGTGCCAGATACGCAGTATTTT	CSVLLAGVPDTQYF
.	.	TRBV7-3	TRBJ1-2	TGTGCCAGCAGCTTAACGCAGGGAGGAGAAGGCTACACCTTC	CASSLTQGGEGYTF
.	TRBD2	TRBV28	TRBJ2-7	TGTGCCAGCAGTGACCTACTAGCGGGAGTTGGCGAGCAGTACTTC	CASSDLLAGVGEQYF
.	TRBD1	TRBV10-3	TRBJ1-1	TGTGCCATCACCAGGACAGGGACGAACACTGAAGCTTTCTTT	CAITRTGTNTEAFF
.	.	TRBV5-1	TRBJ1-5	TGCGCCAGCAGCTTGGCCGGGGGGAAGCCCCAGCATTTT	CASSLAGGKPQHF
.	.	TRBV20-1	TRBJ1-6	TGCAGTGCTAGTCCTTCCGGGACAAGGTCTTCACCCCTCCACTTT	CSASPSGTRSSPLHF
.	.	TRBV7-2	TRBJ2-1	TGTGCCAGCAGCTTAGGTGGGGAGAAGCAGTTCTTC	CASSLGGEKQFF
once	TRBD2	TRBV6-1	TRBJ2-1	TGTGCCAGCAGTGAAAGAGTGGGTTTGGGACTAGCGGGAGAGCAGTTCTTC	CASSERVGLGLAGEQFF
.	.	TRBV7-7	TRBJ2-3	TGTGCCAGCTCTAGGACACCAACTAGCACAGATACGCAGTATTTT	CASSRTPTSTDTQYF
.	TRBD2	TRBV7-8	TRBJ2-7	TGTGCCAGCAGCCCTAGGACTAGACAGTACTTC	CASSPRTRQYF
.	.	TRBV30	TRBJ1-5	TGTGCCTGGAGTAATGGGGGAGGGCAGCCCCAGCATTTT	CAWSNGGGQPQHF
.	TRBD2	TRBV10-3	TRBJ2-5	TGTGCCTCCCGCCCGGGGGGTTGGCAAGAGACCCAGTACTTC	CASRPGGWQETQYF
once	TRBD2	TRBV6-5	TRBJ2-7	TGTGCCAGCAGAGCGACAGCGGGAGTGCGTTACGAGCAGTACTTC	CASRATAGVRYEQYF
.	.	TRBV3-1/TRBV3-2	TRBJ1-4	TGTGCCAGCAGCCTCGGACAGTTCCTTAATGAAAAACTGTTTTTT	CASSLGQFLNEKLFF
.	.	TRBV27	TRBJ1-6	TGTGCCAGCAGTTTATCTGGACAGTTGAATTCACCCCTCCACTTT	CASSLSGQLNSPLHF
.	.	TRBV19	TRBJ1-5	TGTGCCACCGCGGCGCAGGGGCAGCCCCAGCATTTT	CATAAQGQPQHF
.	.	TRBV27	TRBJ2-1	TGTGCCAGCAGAGAGCGGTACTCCTACAATGAGCAGTTCTTC	CASRERYSYNEQFF
.	.	TRBV19	TRBJ2-7	TGTGCCAGTAGTATAAGCTTCGGGGAGCCCTACGAGCAGTACTTC	CASSISFGEPYEQYF
.	.	TRBV5-1	TRBJ1-6	TGCGCCAGCAGCCCCACCCCACAGGGAGACAATTCACCCCTCCACTTT	CASSPTPQGDNSPLHF
.	.	TRBV6-5	TRBJ1-6	TGTGCCAGCAGCTTACAGTTCTATAATTCACCCCTCCACTTT	CASSLQFYNSPLHF
.	TRBD1	TRBV7-8	TRBJ2-5	TGTGCCAGCAGCTTAGGACAGGGTCAAACCCAGTACTTC	CASSLGQGQTQYF
.	.	TRBV3-1/TRBV3-2	TRBJ2-7	TGTGCCAGCAGCCAAAGGGGCCTCTACGAGCAGTACTTC	CASSQRGLYEQYF
.	.	TRBV6-2/TRBV6-3	TRBJ2-3	TGTGCCAGCAACCCATCCCGACTAGTTTTAGATACGCAGTATTTT	CASNPSRLVLDTQYF
.	TRBD2	TRBV9	TRBJ2-1	TGTGCCAGCAGCGTAGTCTCTGGCGGGGGGGTCCATGAGCAGTTCTTC	CASSVVSGGGVHEQFF
.	TRBD2	TRBV15	TRBJ2-7	TGTGCCACCAGCAGAGGGGTGGGTAGCGGGAGGACGCAGTACTTC	CATSRGVGSGRTQYF
.	.	TRBV25-1	TRBJ2-5	TGTGCCAGCAGCCTCCAAGAGACCCAGTACTTC	CASSLQETQYF
.	TRBD1	TRBV29-1	TRBJ2-2	TGCAGCGGTCGCCGGGACAGGAATGTCGGGGAGCTGTTTTTT	CSGRRDRNVGELFF
.	.	TRBV7-9	TRBJ2-3	TGTGCCAGCAGCCCCACGCCGTTCGCGGGGGCTATAGATACGCAGTATTTT	CASSPTPFAGAIDTQYF